A single sample gave rise to the 2 T cell receptor beta chains below, sequenced in a study of siplizumab effects on memory and regulatory T cells. Sequencing used immunoSEQ multiplex PCR; TCRdb keeps in-frame clones, though not all of them. The repertoire holds around 7,400 clones, 36% seen once, with roughly 5% in the top ten. Cells from the mixed lymphocyte reaction were cocultured for 6 to 7 days at 37°C. The antigens these receptors bind are not known. The sequenced sample was CFSE-low (dividing) CD8+ T cells sorted from an allogeneic mixed lymphocyte reaction. These receptors originate from a human donor in good health; the cells came from an allogeneic mixed lymphocyte reaction.

As concerns this clone: A clone one base away is much larger, so this may be a read error. The V call is TRBV7-8, the J call TRBJ2-7; TRBD1 aligns across 9 bases. The CDR3 has 14 amino acids. From germline, CDR1 is SGHVS and CDR2 FQNEAQ. V shed 5 bases and J 2 bases; nucleotides not matched to a gene: 4. Written as DNA, the CDR3 is TGTGCCAGCAGCCCCGGGACAGGGCCCTACGAGCAGTACTTC. Translating it yields CASSPGTGPYEQYF.

V gene TRBV4-3 combines with J gene TRBJ1-1; no definite D call. CDR3 size: 14 residues. Trimming stripped 0 bases from V and 3 bases from J, with 8 bases between. Per germline, CDR1 LGHNA and CDR2 YSLEER. The CDR3 reads CASSQDVRDTEAFF. In nucleotides, the CDR3 is TGCGCCAGCAGCCAAGACGTGAGAGACACTGAAGCTTTCTTT.